The 9 T cell receptor beta chains in this list originate from one sample, sequenced in a study of blood T cell repertoires in COVID-19. Assay used: immunoSEQ multiplex PCR; TCRdb lists only in-frame clones, some missing. The sample records about 150,000 clones, about 79% being singletons. The sample was peripheral blood. These receptors were taken from a woman of 80 years or more with acute or convalescent COVID-19.

This rearrangement joins TRBV11-2 to TRBJ2-2, with D tentatively TRBD1 (7 bases). Between the trimmed V and J ends, which lost 2 bases and 7 bases, there was a span of 17 bases. The CDR3 is 16 amino acids. The germline CDR1 and CDR2 sequences are SGHAT and FQNNGV. CDR3 amino acids: CASSLRRDRGNGELFF. CDR3 DNA sequence: TGTGCCAGCAGCTTACGGCGGGACAGAGGGAACGGGGAGCTGTTTTTT.

This clone has only a few counts. The chain employs TRBV5-6 and TRBJ1-2; D might be TRBD1 (6 bases). Trimming removed 1 base at V and 8 bases at J, with 15 bases between. CDR1 is SGHDT and CDR2 is YYEEEE in the germline V gene. The CDR3 totals 14 residues. CDR3: CASSLRFRGEGYTF. The DNA of the CDR3 is TGTGCCAGCAGCTTGCGGTTCAGGGGAGAGGGCTACACCTTC.

This chain uses TRBV7-2 with TRBJ1-3; D remains unclear. CDR3 size: 17 residues. Germline V lookup: CDR1 SGHTA, CDR2 FQGNSA. V shed 1 base and J shed 4 bases, with 17 bases lying between them. DNA of the CDR3: TGTGCCAGCAGCTTAGGTTTTTCGTCAGGATCGGGAAACACCATATATTTT. The encoded protein is CASSLGFSSGSGNTIYF.

The V gene is TRBV6-5, the J gene TRBJ1-5; 8 bases are a match to TRBD1. This CDR3 region has 15 residues. Trimming cost V 5 bases and J 7 bases; bases outside gene matches: 10. Germline-derived CDR1 and CDR2 are MNHEY and SVGAGI. CDR3: CASSRKSGGRQPQHF. CDR3 coding DNA: TGTGCCAGCAGTCGAAAGTCAGGGGGCCGGCAGCCCCAGCATTTT.

This rearrangement joins TRBV7-3 to TRBJ2-2; TRBD1 is a possible D gene (6 bases). Trimming took 7 bases from V and 6 from J, leaving 12 bases between them. The germline V gene encodes CDR1 SGHTA and CDR2 FQGTGA. CDR3 size: 13 residues. The CDR3 coding sequence is TGTGCCAGCACCCCTACAGGGTCCGGGGAGCTGTTTTTT. Residues: CASTPTGSGELFF.

J is TRBJ1-5 and V is TRBV7-9; D not resolved. V lost 4 bases, J lost 11 bases, and 15 bases lay in between. Germline assignment: CDR1 SEHNR and CDR2 FQNEAQ (reference sequence). This CDR3 is built from 13 residues. The CDR3 DNA follows: TGTGCCAGCAGCTCACCAGGTATATGGGCCCAGCATTTT. It is translated as CASSSPGIWAQHF.

The sample holds one count of this clone. The chain carries TRBV29-1 and TRBJ1-1; the match to TRBD1 covers 11 bases. The CDR3 sequence is 13 residues long. Trimming cost V 3 bases and J 6 bases; bases outside gene matches: 3. Per germline, CDR1 SQVTM and CDR2 ANQGSEA. The CDR3 reads CSVERTGGSEAFF. CDR3 coding DNA: TGCAGCGTTGAGAGGACAGGGGGCTCTGAAGCTTTCTTT.

The V call is TRBV5-1, the J call TRBJ1-2; weak D call: TRBD1 (5 bases). The CDR3 is 13 amino acids. Germline V lookup: CDR1 SGHRS, CDR2 YFSETQ. V lost 3 bases, J lost 7 bases, and 13 bases lay in between. CDR3 in amino acids: CASSSGTLGGYTF. Written as DNA, the CDR3 is TGCGCCAGCAGCTCCGGGACTCTGGGTGGCTACACCTTC.

This clone appeared a few times. The chain employs TRBV19 and TRBJ1-4; D call uncertain. The CDR3 runs 16 residues. Germline CDR1 is LNHDA and CDR2 is SQIVND (reference sequence). V was clipped by 1 base and J by 6 bases, with 15 bases between them. CDR3 nucleotide sequence: TGTGCCAGTAGTATAGGTCCAAAGAACTACTATGAAAAACTGTTTTTT. It codes for CASSIGPKNYYEKLFF.